Ten or more counts support the clone carrying this T cell receptor (beta chain). What it binds is unknown. The CDR3 has 18 amino acids. Looked up from germline, CDR1 is SGHTA and CDR2 is FQGNSA. The germline V and J ends were trimmed by 3 bases and 6 bases, with 23 bases remaining between them. These data are taken from a study of T cell repertoires in cytomegalovirus infection. Turning to the study itself: Selected CMV epitopes included recently identified HLA-C-restricted ones as well as well-studied HLA-B-restricted ones. Evidence of both CMV infection and a matching HLA type came from public TCR beta signatures.

TCRdb itself ran the reads through MiXCR, one entry per CDR3 protein. The table has about 830,000 distinct CDR3 sequences, less than 35% seen once. Whole-study findings and limits: Pooled public TCR beta family frequency picked out CMV carriers with the relevant HLA. Dominant in the ex vivo response were TCR beta clonotypes restricted by HLA-C and specific for CMV.

The receptor was derived from a human donor in good health (CMV status not recorded). Some clones in this sample may be carry-over from other donors' samples. V gene TRBV7-2 combines with J gene TRBJ2-2; D is unresolved. The specimen comprised cultured CD8+ T cells from PBMCs, sampled from culture after CMV antigen stimulation. The CDR3 DNA follows: TGTGCCAGCAGCTTCTATGGACCCCCCGAGGTGGCATCCGGGGAGCTGTTTTTT. It is translated as CASSFYGPPEVASGELFF.